This T cell receptor (beta chain) stems from a study of technical replicates of blood from several donors. In its sample, this clone was seen once. This CDR3 is built from 12 residues. Germline V gene data show CDR1 as SNHLY and CDR2 as FYNNEI. J gave up 6 bases and V 4 bases, and 2 bases lay outside the gene matches. Generated by immunoSEQ multiplex PCR, the TCRdb table keeps only in-frame clones and is missing some. Of 80,000 or so clones listed, 90% to 98% are singletons. The receptor was derived from a human donor in good health. Material for sequencing was T cells isolated from PBMCs. The chain combines TRBV2 with TRBJ1-1, with TRBD1 identical over 7 bases. The DNA of the CDR3 is TGTGCCAGCAGTGCCACAGGGGCTGAAGCTTTCTTT. Protein product: CASSATGAEAFF.